This is a list of T cell receptor beta chains from one sample in a study of CD8 T cells in ankylosing spondylitis. TCRdb itself ran the 5' RACE reads through MiXCR, one entry per CDR3 protein. The table has under 250,000 distinct CDR3 sequences, around 8% seen once. The material sequenced was blood, either unsorted or a sorted T cell fraction (not recorded which). The receptors originated from a female donor with ankylosing spondylitis or in good health (not recorded which). CDR3s include the opening cysteine and the closing phenylalanine or tryptophan. Fields, in order: J gene, D gene, clone size, V gene, CDR3 DNA, CDR3 protein. D genes are given only for firm matches. Rows give clone size only sometimes, using once, few, many, or a class for an expanded clone.

J: TRBJ2-7
D: TRBD1
size: NA
V: TRBV2
DNA: TGTGCCAGTTCCTTCGGGACAGGGGGCCACGAGCAGTACTTC
CDR3: CASSFGTGGHEQYF

J: TRBJ2-3
D: NA
size: many
V: TRBV29-1
DNA: TGCAGCGGAAACCGGGACAGCACAGATACGCAGTATTTT
CDR3: CSGNRDSTDTQYF

J: TRBJ2-7
D: NA
size: many
V: TRBV6-1
DNA: TGTGCCAGCAGTAGACAGGTTTTCTACGAGCAGTACTTC
CDR3: CASSRQVFYEQYF

J: TRBJ2-5
D: NA
size: many
V: TRBV15
DNA: TGTGCCACCAGCAGAGCAGGACGGACCCCTTTCCAAGAGACCCAGTACTTC
CDR3: CATSRAGRTPFQETQYF

J: TRBJ2-3
D: TRBD2
size: many
V: TRBV20-1
DNA: TGCAGTGCTAGTCTTTCCAGCGGGGGTTGGGATACGCAGTATTTT
CDR3: CSASLSSGGWDTQYF

J: TRBJ2-2
D: NA
size: many
V: TRBV29-1
DNA: TGCAGCGTTGAACAGCCCAACACCGGGGAGCTGTTTTTT
CDR3: CSVEQPNTGELFF

J: TRBJ2-2
D: NA
size: many
V: TRBV5-6
DNA: TGTGCCAGCAGCTTGGGCGCTCTAGGGGAGCTGTTTTTT
CDR3: CASSLGALGELFF

J: TRBJ2-7
D: NA
size: many
V: TRBV3-1
DNA: TGTGCCAGCAGCTTGGGAGTTTTCTCCTACGAGCAGTACTTC
CDR3: CASSLGVFSYEQYF

J: TRBJ2-7
D: NA
size: NA
V: TRBV5-4
DNA: TGTGCCAGCAGCCCCTGGCCAGAGGAGCAGTACTTC
CDR3: CASSPWPEEQYF

J: TRBJ1-2
D: TRBD1
size: many
V: TRBV5-1
DNA: TGCGCCAGCAGCCCGCAAATAGGACAGGCACTCTATGGCTACACCTTC
CDR3: CASSPQIGQALYGYTF

J: TRBJ2-1
D: NA
size: many
V: TRBV28
DNA: TGTGCCAGCAGTCCCGTAGGTTTCGGGTCCTACAATGAGCAGTTCTTC
CDR3: CASSPVGFGSYNEQFF

J: TRBJ2-1
D: NA
size: many
V: TRBV10-3
DNA: TGTGCCATCAGTGTCGGCGGCAATGAGCAGTTCTTC
CDR3: CAISVGGNEQFF

J: TRBJ2-4
D: TRBD2
size: many
V: TRBV7-8
DNA: TGTGCCAGCAGCGCCAGGACTAGCGGGTGGGACAGAGGAAACATTCAGTACTTC
CDR3: CASSARTSGWDRGNIQYF

J: TRBJ2-7
D: TRBD2
size: many
V: TRBV20-1
DNA: TGCAGTGCTAGAGATCTCACTAGCGGGAGACACGAGCAGTACTTC
CDR3: CSARDLTSGRHEQYF

J: TRBJ2-5
D: NA
size: many
V: TRBV20-1
DNA: TGCAGTGCTAGAGATCTACGGGGCCGAGTACAAGAGACCCAGTACTTC
CDR3: CSARDLRGRVQETQYF

J: TRBJ2-1
D: TRBD2
size: many
V: TRBV6-2/TRBV6-3
DNA: TGTGCCAGCAGTCTGACTAGCGGGGTTTCTGAGCAGTTCTTC
CDR3: CASSLTSGVSEQFF

J: TRBJ1-1
D: NA
size: many
V: TRBV19
DNA: TGTGCCAGTAGTATAACGGACAGCCTGAACACTGAAGCTTTCTTT
CDR3: CASSITDSLNTEAFF

J: TRBJ2-1
D: NA
size: few
V: TRBV5-4
DNA: TGTGCCAGCAGCCCCGAGCAGGGGTACAATGAGCAGTTCTTC
CDR3: CASSPEQGYNEQFF

J: TRBJ2-1
D: TRBD1
size: many
V: TRBV7-2
DNA: TGTGCCAGCAGCTCTGACAGGGGATCTGAGCAGTTCTTC
CDR3: CASSSDRGSEQFF

J: TRBJ2-3
D: NA
size: many
V: TRBV29-1
DNA: TGCAGCGTTGAAATCTCGGAAGCCAGCACAGATACGCAGTATTTT
CDR3: CSVEISEASTDTQYF

J: TRBJ1-3
D: NA
size: many
V: TRBV20-1
DNA: TGCAGTGCTATCTTTGGAAACACCATATATTTT
CDR3: CSAIFGNTIYF

J: TRBJ1-1
D: TRBD1
size: many
V: TRBV10-3
DNA: TGTGCCATCAGCTGGGACAGGGGGCGTGGGAACACTGAAGCTTTCTTT
CDR3: CAISWDRGRGNTEAFF

J: TRBJ2-5
D: NA
size: many
V: TRBV25-1
DNA: TGTGCCAGCAGTGAAAAAGAGACCCAGTACTTC
CDR3: CASSEKETQYF

J: TRBJ2-3
D: NA
size: NA
V: TRBV6-2/TRBV6-3
DNA: TGTGCCAGCAGTTCCAGATCTTCTAGCACAGATACGCAGTATTTT
CDR3: CASSSRSSSTDTQYF

J: TRBJ2-2
D: NA
size: few
V: TRBV5-4
DNA: TGTGCCAGCAGCTGGGCGGGAACGAACACCGGGGAGCTGTTTTTT
CDR3: CASSWAGTNTGELFF

J: TRBJ1-1
D: NA
size: few
V: TRBV3-1
DNA: TGTGCCACCTCCCAACCCCCAGGGGTACCCTTCGTGAACACTGAAGCTTTCTTT
CDR3: CATSQPPGVPFVNTEAFF

J: TRBJ2-1
D: NA
size: many
V: TRBV5-1
DNA: TGCGCCAGCAGCTTGGAGAGCGTCAATGAGCAGTTCTTC
CDR3: CASSLESVNEQFF

J: TRBJ2-2
D: NA
size: NA
V: TRBV7-7
DNA: TGTGCTAGCAGCACTCGACCCGGGGAGCTGTTTTTT
CDR3: CASSTRPGELFF

J: TRBJ1-1
D: NA
size: few
V: TRBV5-1
DNA: TGCGCCAGCAGCCGGGATGGGCAGGGTAGGTTCACTGAAGCTTTCTTT
CDR3: CASSRDGQGRFTEAFF

J: TRBJ2-4
D: NA
size: NA
V: TRBV7-2
DNA: TGTGCCAGCAGCTTCCCTCGGGGGACAGAAAACATTCAGTACTTC
CDR3: CASSFPRGTENIQYF

J: TRBJ1-3
D: NA
size: many
V: TRBV29-1
DNA: TGCAGCGTTGACAGGGTAGGAGCTGGAAACACCATATATTTT
CDR3: CSVDRVGAGNTIYF

J: TRBJ2-5
D: NA
size: many
V: TRBV12-3/TRBV12-4
DNA: TGTGCCAGCAGTTTTGGAGGGACCCAGTACTTC
CDR3: CASSFGGTQYF

J: TRBJ2-1
D: TRBD2
size: many
V: TRBV20-1
DNA: TGCAGTGCTACCTTAGAGATCGGACTAGTGTACAATGAGCAGTTCTTC
CDR3: CSATLEIGLVYNEQFF

J: TRBJ2-1
D: TRBD2
size: many
V: TRBV24-1
DNA: TGTGCCACCAGTGACCGGACTAGCGGCCGCGAGCAGTTCTTC
CDR3: CATSDRTSGREQFF

J: TRBJ1-1
D: NA
size: NA
V: TRBV4-3
DNA: TGCGCCAGCAGCCTTAGAATAGGGGGGAACACTGAAGCTTTCTTT
CDR3: CASSLRIGGNTEAFF

J: TRBJ1-1
D: NA
size: few
V: TRBV30
DNA: TGTGCCTGGAGTGTAGTAGGATCTGAAGCTTTCTTT
CDR3: CAWSVVGSEAFF

J: TRBJ2-7
D: TRBD2
size: many
V: TRBV20-1
DNA: TGCAGTGCTAAACTAGCGGGCACCTACGAGCAGTACTTC
CDR3: CSAKLAGTYEQYF

J: TRBJ2-1
D: NA
size: few
V: TRBV6-2/TRBV6-3
DNA: TGTGCCAGCAGTCGGGACGATGAGCAGTTCTTC
CDR3: CASSRDDEQFF

J: TRBJ2-1
D: TRBD2
size: NA
V: TRBV11-2
DNA: TGTGCCAGCAGCTCCTGGACTAGCGGGAGTGGTGAGCAGTTCTTC
CDR3: CASSSWTSGSGEQFF

J: TRBJ1-5
D: NA
size: many
V: TRBV28
DNA: TGTGCCAGCAGCCGTTATAGCAATCAGCCCCAGCATTTT
CDR3: CASSRYSNQPQHF

J: TRBJ2-3
D: NA
size: many
V: TRBV5-1
DNA: TGCGCCAGCAGCTTGGCCGCATCCCCCCCGGGATCAGATACGCAGTATTTT
CDR3: CASSLAASPPGSDTQYF

J: TRBJ2-1
D: NA
size: NA
V: TRBV4-3
DNA: TGCGCCAGCAGCCCTTATCTAGGGGCGAGTAATGAGCAGTTCTTC
CDR3: CASSPYLGASNEQFF

J: TRBJ2-1
D: NA
size: many
V: TRBV5-1
DNA: TGCGCCAGCATGCGCGACAATGAGCAGTTCTTC
CDR3: CASMRDNEQFF

J: TRBJ2-3
D: NA
size: many
V: TRBV7-2
DNA: TGTGCCAGCAGCGAGTTTGATACGCAGTATTTT
CDR3: CASSEFDTQYF

J: TRBJ2-1
D: TRBD2
size: many
V: TRBV20-1
DNA: TGCAGTGCCCCAGCGGGAGTTTCGGGGGCGGGCTCCTACAATGAGCAGTTCTTC
CDR3: CSAPAGVSGAGSYNEQFF